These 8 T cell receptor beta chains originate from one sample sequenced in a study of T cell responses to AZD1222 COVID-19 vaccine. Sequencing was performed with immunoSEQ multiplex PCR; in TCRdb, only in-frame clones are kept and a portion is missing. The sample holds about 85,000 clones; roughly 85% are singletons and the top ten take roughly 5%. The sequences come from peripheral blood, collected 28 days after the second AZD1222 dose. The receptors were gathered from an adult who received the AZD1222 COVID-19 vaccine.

In nucleotides, the CDR3 is TGTGCCTGGACTTCCGACCGGGACTACGGAGATACGCAGTATTTT. This sequence encodes CAWTSDRDYGDTQYF. The chain joins TRBV30 to TRBJ2-3; TRBD2 matches 7 bases. The junction had 12 bases not matched to a gene; V was cut back by 4 bases and J by 5 bases. The CDR3 contains 15 residues. The V gene's germline CDR1 is GTSNPN and CDR2 SVGIG (reference sequence).

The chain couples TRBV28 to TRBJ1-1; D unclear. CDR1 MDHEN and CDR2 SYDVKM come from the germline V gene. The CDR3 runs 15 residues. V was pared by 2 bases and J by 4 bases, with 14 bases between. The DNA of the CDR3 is TGTGCCAGCAGTTTAGCAGGCAGAGGCTTCACTGAAGCTTTCTTT. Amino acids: CASSLAGRGFTEAFF.

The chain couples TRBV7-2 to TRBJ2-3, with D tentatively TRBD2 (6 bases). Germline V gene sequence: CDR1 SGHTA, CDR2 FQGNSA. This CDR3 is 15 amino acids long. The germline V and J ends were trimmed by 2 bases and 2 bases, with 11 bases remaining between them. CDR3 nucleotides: TGTGCCAGCAGCTTATACGGCGGGGTCACAGATACGCAGTATTTT. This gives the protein CASSLYGGVTDTQYF. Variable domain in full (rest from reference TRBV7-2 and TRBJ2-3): GAGVSQSPSNKVTEKGKDVELRCDPISGHTALYWYRQSLGQGLEFLIYFQGNSAPDKSGLPSDRFSAERTGGSVSTLTIQRTQQEDSAVYLCASSLYGGVTDTQYFGPGTRLTVL.

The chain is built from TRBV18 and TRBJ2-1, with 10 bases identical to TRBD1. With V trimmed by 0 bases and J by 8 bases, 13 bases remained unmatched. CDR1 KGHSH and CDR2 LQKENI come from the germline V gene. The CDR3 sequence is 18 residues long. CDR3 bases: TGTGCCAGCTCACCACCGGGGACGTCGGGACAGGGGCGCTATGAGCAGTTCTTC. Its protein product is CASSPPGTSGQGRYEQFF.

Here the CDR3 DNA reads TGCACCAGCAGCCCCCATCCTGCGACTAGCGGGGGGGCCGCCACCGGGGAGCTGTTTTTT. Translation gives CTSSPHPATSGGAATGELFF. This chain joins TRBV1 and TRBJ2-2; the table names TRBD2, a call not compared with the DNA. TRBV1 is a pseudogene locus. CDR3 length: 20 residues.

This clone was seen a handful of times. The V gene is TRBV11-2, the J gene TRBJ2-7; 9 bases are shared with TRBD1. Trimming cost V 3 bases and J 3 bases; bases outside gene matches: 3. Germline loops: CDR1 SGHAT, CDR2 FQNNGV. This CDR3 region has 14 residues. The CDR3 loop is CASSLGTGSYEQYF. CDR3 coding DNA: TGTGCCAGCAGCTTGGGGACAGGGAGCTACGAGCAGTACTTC.

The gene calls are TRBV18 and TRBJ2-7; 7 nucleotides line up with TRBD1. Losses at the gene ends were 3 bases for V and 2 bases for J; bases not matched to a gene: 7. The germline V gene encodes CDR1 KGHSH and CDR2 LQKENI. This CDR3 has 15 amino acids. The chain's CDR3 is CASSPGTVKTYEQYF. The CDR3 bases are TGTGCCAGCTCACCGGGGACAGTCAAAACCTACGAGCAGTACTTC.

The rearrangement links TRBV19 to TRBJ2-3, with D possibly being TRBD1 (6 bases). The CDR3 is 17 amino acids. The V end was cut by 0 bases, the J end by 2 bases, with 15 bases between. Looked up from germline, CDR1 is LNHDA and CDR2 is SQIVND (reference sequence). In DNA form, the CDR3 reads TGTGCCAGTAGTATAGATTTTCAGGGGTCGAACACAGATACGCAGTATTTT. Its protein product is CASSIDFQGSNTDTQYF.